The clone carrying this T cell receptor (beta chain) was detected ten times or more. As yet, its antigen is unknown. As for time point: patch test 3, about 24 weeks after DPC sensitization. Documented treatment: therapeutic diphenylcyclopropenone sensitization with weekly scalp DPC. Per the germline V gene, CDR1 is MNHEY and CDR2 is SMNVEV (reference sequence). This CDR3 region has 16 residues. V lost 4 bases to trimming and J lost 4 bases; unmatched junction nucleotides: 12. The record originates from a study of human T cells and chemical hapten exposure. At the level of the study: Patients' scalps got diphenylcyclopropenone weekly throughout the approximately 25-week study.

TCRdb re-called the RACE reads through MiXCR, storing one row per CDR3 protein. The sample records about 120,000 distinct CDR3 sequences, around 11% being singletons. Study-wide findings and caveats: Sensitizing with DPC caused no change in TCRs above 1 in 1000 frequency.

The chain couples TRBV27 to TRBJ1-1; TRBD1 agrees at 7 bases. The sequence was collected from a woman aged 45 to 65 with alopecia areata. Some clones in this sample may be carry-over from other donors' samples. Material: whole blood, obtained in connection with sensitization to the hapten diphenylcyclopropenone (DPC). This chain's CDR3 is CASSSPGRGGRTEAFF. DNA for the CDR3: TGTGCCAGCAGTTCCCCTGGCCGAGGGGGCCGCACTGAAGCTTTCTTT.